This TCR beta chain appears in the sequencing data of a study of T cell clonotyping in hematopoietic cell transplantation. Study-wide points: Recipient TCR diversity dropped after transplant; expanded clonotypes rose from day 30 to 180.

Profiling relied on immunoSEQ multiplex PCR, and the TCRdb table lists in-frame clones only, not all of them. Of around 15,000 clones in the sample, approximately 81% were seen once. As for this clone: As yet, its antigen is unknown. The junction departs from the called germline gene at one end, perhaps through a read error.

The sequence was collected from a male patient aged 60-70 years who had an allogeneic stem cell transplant from a related donor, so the T cells may come from the graft donor. Some clones in this sample may be carry-over from other donors' samples. Sequences were derived from PBMCs, sampled 100 days after allogeneic stem cell transplant.

CDR3 protein: CSARDYLAIHF. As DNA, the CDR3 is TGCAGTGCTAGAGATTATCTAGCGATCCATTTT. The V gene is TRBV20-1, the J gene TRBJ2-3, with TRBD2 as a possible D gene (6 bases). There are 11 residues in the CDR3. Germline V lookup: CDR1 DFQATT, CDR2 SNEGSKA (reference sequence).